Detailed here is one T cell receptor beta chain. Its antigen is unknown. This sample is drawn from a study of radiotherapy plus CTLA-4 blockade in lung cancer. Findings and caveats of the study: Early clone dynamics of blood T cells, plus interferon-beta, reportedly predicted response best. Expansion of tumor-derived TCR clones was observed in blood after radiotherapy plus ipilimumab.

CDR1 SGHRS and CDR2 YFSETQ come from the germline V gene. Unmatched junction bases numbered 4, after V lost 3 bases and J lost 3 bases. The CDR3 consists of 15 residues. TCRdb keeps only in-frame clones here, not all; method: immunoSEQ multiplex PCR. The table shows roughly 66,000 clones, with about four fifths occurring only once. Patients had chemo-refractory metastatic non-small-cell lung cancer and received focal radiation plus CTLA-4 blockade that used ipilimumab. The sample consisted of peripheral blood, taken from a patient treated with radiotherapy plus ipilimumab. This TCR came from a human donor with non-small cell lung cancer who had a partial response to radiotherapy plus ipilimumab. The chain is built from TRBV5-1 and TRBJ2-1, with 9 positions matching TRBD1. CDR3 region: CASSWTGDIYNEQFF. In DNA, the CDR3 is TGCGCCAGCAGCTGGACAGGGGATATCTACAATGAGCAGTTCTTC. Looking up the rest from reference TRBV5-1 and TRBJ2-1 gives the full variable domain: KAGVTQTPRYLIKTRGQQVTLSCSPISGHRSVSWYQQTPGQGLQFLFEYFSETQRNKGNFPGRFSGRQFSNSRSEMNVSTLELGDSALYLCASSWTGDIYNEQFFGPGTRLTVL.